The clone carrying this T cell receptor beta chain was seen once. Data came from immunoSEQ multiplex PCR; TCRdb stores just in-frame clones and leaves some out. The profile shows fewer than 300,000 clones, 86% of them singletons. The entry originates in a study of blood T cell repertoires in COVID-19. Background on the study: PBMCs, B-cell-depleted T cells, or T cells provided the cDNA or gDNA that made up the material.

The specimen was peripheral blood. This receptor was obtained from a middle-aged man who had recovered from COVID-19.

This chain's CDR3 is CASSLDWTTYGYTF. The DNA of the CDR3 is TGTGCCAGCAGCTTAGATTGGACAACTTACGGCTACACCTTC. The rearrangement joins TRBV7-9 to TRBJ1-2, with D tentatively TRBD1 (5 bases). The CDR3 spans 14 residues. CDR1 is SEHNR, CDR2 FQNEAQ, per germline (reference sequence). V lost 1 base to trimming and J lost 8 bases, with 14 bases between them.